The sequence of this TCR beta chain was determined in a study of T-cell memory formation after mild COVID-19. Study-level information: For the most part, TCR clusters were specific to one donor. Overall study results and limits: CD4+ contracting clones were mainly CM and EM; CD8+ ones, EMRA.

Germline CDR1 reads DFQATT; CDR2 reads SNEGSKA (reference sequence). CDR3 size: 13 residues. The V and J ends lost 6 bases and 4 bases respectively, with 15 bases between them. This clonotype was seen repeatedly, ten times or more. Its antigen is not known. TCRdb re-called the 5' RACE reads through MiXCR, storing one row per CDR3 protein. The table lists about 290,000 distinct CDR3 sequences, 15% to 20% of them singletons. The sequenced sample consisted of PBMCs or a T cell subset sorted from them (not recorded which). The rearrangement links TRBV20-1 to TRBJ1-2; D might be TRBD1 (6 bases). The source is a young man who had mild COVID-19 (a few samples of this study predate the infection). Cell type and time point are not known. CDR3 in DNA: TGCAGTGCACGAAACAGGGTTTTCTATGGCTACACCTTC. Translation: CSARNRVFYGYTF.